The rows below give T cell receptor beta chains drawn from one sample of a study of blood T cell repertoires in COVID-19. Using immunoSEQ multiplex PCR, the repertoire was profiled, and TCRdb retains in-frame clones only, with some absent. The sample includes approximately 35,000 clones, just under 80% of them seen just once. Sequenced sample: peripheral blood. These receptors came from a man older than 75 with acute or convalescent COVID-19. Both conserved end residues are part of each CDR3. The D gene is left open where the match is weak. Clone sizes are given selectively: once, few, many, or a class where the clone is expanded.

V gene	J gene	clone size	D gene	CDR3 length	CDR3 protein	CDR3 DNA
TRBV19	TRBJ1-2	few	TRBD1	17	CASSIDLATGGNNGYTF	TGTGCCAGTAGTATAGATCTTGCGACAGGGGGGAATAATGGCTACACCTTC
TRBV7-2	TRBJ2-2	NA	TRBD2	16	CASSPTSGGNTGELFF	TGTGCCAGCAGCCCGACTAGCGGGGGAAACACCGGGGAGCTGTTTTTT
TRBV28	TRBJ2-3	NA	TRBD2	15	CASRGLALFTDTQYF	TGTGCCAGCAGGGGACTAGCCCTCTTCACAGATACGCAGTATTTT
TRBV9	TRBJ2-3	NA	NA	14	CASSREVWADTQYF	TGTGCCAGCAGCAGAGAGGTTTGGGCAGATACGCAGTATTTT
TRBV5-1	TRBJ2-3	NA	NA	15	CASSLGDRSTDTQYF	TGCGCCAGCAGCTTAGGTGACAGGAGCACAGATACGCAGTATTTT
TRBV21-1	TRBJ2-5	once	NA	14	CASRLLAEQETQYF	TGTGCCAGCAGGCTCCTAGCGGAACAAGAGACCCAGTACTTC
TRBV10-3	TRBJ2-3	NA	TRBD2	17	CAISESTGLAGAGTQYF	TGTGCCATCAGTGAGTCGACGGGGCTAGCGGGTGCGGGGACGCAGTATTTT
TRBV12-3/TRBV12-4	TRBJ2-1	NA	NA	13	CASSFVGGNEQFF	TGTGCCAGCAGTTTCGTGGGAGGCAATGAGCAGTTCTTC
TRBV18	TRBJ1-2	NA	TRBD1	13	CASSPRDSYGYTF	TGTGCCAGCTCACCCCGGGACAGCTATGGCTACACCTTC
TRBV6-2/TRBV6-3	TRBJ2-3	NA	NA	16	CASSPGWNLVSDTQYF	TGTGCCAGCAGCCCCGGGTGGAACTTGGTGTCGGATACGCAGTATTTT
TRBV6-4	TRBJ1-6	NA	NA	13	CASSETGLAPLHF	TGTGCCAGCAGTGAGACGGGGTTGGCACCCCTCCACTTT
TRBV19	TRBJ1-1	few	NA	14	CASSPRQANTEAFF	TGTGCCAGTAGTCCCCGACAGGCGAACACTGAAGCTTTCTTT
TRBV5-4	TRBJ2-5	NA	NA	13	CASSLGQQETQYF	TGTGCCAGCAGCTTGGGACAGCAAGAGACCCAGTACTTC
TRBV20-1	TRBJ2-3	few	TRBD1	11	CSADRGDTQYF	TGCAGTGCTGACAGGGGCGATACGCAGTATTTT
TRBV5-5	TRBJ1-5	NA	NA	13	CASSPGGDQPQHF	TGTGCCAGCAGCCCCGGGGGAGATCAGCCCCAGCATTTT
TRBV6-2/TRBV6-3	TRBJ2-5	NA	TRBD1	16	CASSDDRDRGRETQYF	TGTGCCAGCAGCGATGACCGGGACAGGGGACGAGAGACCCAGTACTTC
TRBV5-4	TRBJ2-3	NA	TRBD2	17	CASSLKRGVTSTDTQYF	TGTGCCAGCAGCTTGAAGCGGGGGGTAACTAGCACAGATACGCAGTATTTT
TRBV6-5	TRBJ2-5	once	NA	13	CASIQGWGETQYF	TGTGCCAGCATTCAGGGGTGGGGAGAGACCCAGTACTTC
TRBV27	TRBJ2-2	NA	NA	20	CASSFERRMLSNSNTGELFF	TGTGCCAGCAGTTTTGAGCGACGCATGCTCTCAAACTCGAACACCGGGGAGCTGTTTTTT
TRBV3-1/TRBV3-2	TRBJ1-5	NA	TRBD1	15	CASSHGTGGYQPQHF	TGTGCCAGCAGCCACGGGACAGGGGGCTATCAGCCCCAGCATTTT
TRBV11-2	TRBJ1-2	few	NA	15	CASSLGNRDNYGYTF	TGTGCCAGCAGCTTAGGTAACAGGGACAACTATGGCTACACCTTC
TRBV7-2	TRBJ1-5	NA	NA	13	CASSLARGQPQHF	TGTGCCAGCAGCTTAGCCAGGGGTCAGCCCCAGCATTTT
TRBV19	TRBJ2-2	NA	TRBD1	15	CASSIAQGETGELFF	TGTGCCAGTAGTATAGCCCAGGGGGAGACCGGGGAGCTGTTTTTT
TRBV4-3	TRBJ2-2	NA	NA	14	CASSQDIGAGELFF	TGCGCCAGCAGCCAAGATATAGGGGCCGGGGAGCTGTTTTTT
TRBV7-8	TRBJ1-1	NA	TRBD1	12	CASSLTGTEAFF	TGTGCCAGCAGCCTGACAGGGACTGAAGCTTTCTTT
TRBV19	TRBJ2-7	NA	TRBD2	11	CASSIGGLQYF	TGTGCCAGTAGTATCGGGGGGTTACAGTACTTC
TRBV3-1/TRBV3-2	TRBJ2-5	few	NA	15	CASSQPYSPQETQYF	TGTGCCAGCAGCCAACCGTACAGTCCCCAAGAGACCCAGTACTTC
TRBV5-1	TRBJ1-2	once	TRBD1	14	CASSSWTGSHGYTF	TGCGCCAGCAGCTCCTGGACAGGATCTCATGGCTACACCTTC
TRBV11-2	TRBJ2-2	NA	NA	14	CASSPGLNTGELFF	TGTGCCAGCAGCCCTGGACTGAACACCGGGGAGCTGTTTTTT
TRBV14	TRBJ2-7	NA	TRBD1	15	CASSFLGTGADEQYF	TGTGCCAGCAGCTTTCTTGGGACAGGCGCCGACGAGCAGTACTTC
TRBV3-1/TRBV3-2	TRBJ2-3	NA	NA	14	CASSPGLSTDTQYF	TGTGCCAGCAGTCCTGGACTATCCACAGATACGCAGTATTTT
TRBV10-3	TRBJ2-5	NA	TRBD1	16	CAISEWGQGSQETQYF	TGTGCCATCAGTGAGTGGGGACAGGGTTCACAAGAGACCCAGTACTTC
TRBV6-5	TRBJ1-2	NA	NA	13	CASRSTGHYGYTF	TGTGCCAGCAGGAGCACAGGGCACTATGGCTACACCTTC
TRBV24-1	TRBJ1-5	NA	NA	13	CATSQGSNQPQHF	TGTGCCACCAGTCAGGGTAGCAATCAGCCCCAGCATTTT
TRBV7-2	TRBJ1-1	NA	TRBD1	15	CASSEDRVWDTEAFF	TGTGCCAGCAGCGAAGACAGGGTATGGGACACTGAAGCTTTCTTT
TRBV12-5	TRBJ1-1	NA	NA	13	CASGLVANTEAFF	TGTGCTAGTGGTTTGGTAGCCAACACTGAAGCTTTCTTT
TRBV3-1/TRBV3-2	TRBJ2-2	NA	TRBD1	13	CASSRQGTGELFF	TGTGCCAGCAGCCGACAGGGCACCGGGGAGCTGTTTTTT
TRBV19	TRBJ2-1	NA	TRBD2	16	CASSPRSGGGYNEQFF	TGTGCCAGTAGTCCCCGTAGCGGGGGGGGATACAATGAGCAGTTCTTC
TRBV19	TRBJ1-2	NA	TRBD1	13	CAGKLTGVDGYTF	TGTGCCGGCAAACTTACAGGGGTGGATGGCTACACCTTC
TRBV12-3/TRBV12-4	TRBJ1-1	once	NA	13	CASTGAGNTEAFF	TGTGCCAGCACTGGCGCGGGGAACACTGAAGCTTTCTTT
TRBV4-1	TRBJ1-6	few	TRBD1	17	CASSQRAVRGAHSPLHF	TGCGCCAGCAGCCAACGCGCCGTCAGGGGGGCTCATTCACCCCTCCACTTT
TRBV5-1	TRBJ2-7	NA	TRBD1	14	CASSRDSYTYEQYF	TGCGCCAGCAGCAGGGACAGCTATACCTACGAGCAGTACTTC
TRBV2	TRBJ1-5	NA	NA	14	CASSGTADNQPQHF	TGTGCCAGCAGTGGGACAGCGGACAATCAGCCCCAGCATTTT
TRBV7-9	TRBJ1-3	NA	NA	12	CASSRAGNTIYF	TGTGCCAGCAGCAGAGCAGGAAACACCATATATTTT
TRBV30	TRBJ1-3	NA	NA	13	CALGGSSGNTIYF	TGTGCCCTCGGGGGATCCTCTGGAAACACCATATATTTT
TRBV7-2	TRBJ1-3	NA	TRBD1	15	CASSSGQGRRNTIYF	TGTGCCAGCAGCTCGGGACAGGGAAGAAGAAACACCATATATTTT
TRBV3-1/TRBV3-2	TRBJ2-7	NA	NA	12	CASSWTAYEQYF	TGTGCCAGCAGTTGGACAGCCTACGAGCAGTACTTC